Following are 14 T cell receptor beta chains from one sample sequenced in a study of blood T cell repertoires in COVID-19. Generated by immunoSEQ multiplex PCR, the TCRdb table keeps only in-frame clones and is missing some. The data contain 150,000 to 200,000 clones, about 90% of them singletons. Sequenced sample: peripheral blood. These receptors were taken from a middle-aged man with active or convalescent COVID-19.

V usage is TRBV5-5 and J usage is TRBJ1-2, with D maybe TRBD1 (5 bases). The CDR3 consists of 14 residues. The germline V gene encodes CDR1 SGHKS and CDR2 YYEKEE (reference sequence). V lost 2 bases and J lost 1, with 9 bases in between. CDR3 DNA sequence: TGTGCCAGCAGCTTATGGCAGGGTAACTATGGCTACACCTTC. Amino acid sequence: CASSLWQGNYGYTF.

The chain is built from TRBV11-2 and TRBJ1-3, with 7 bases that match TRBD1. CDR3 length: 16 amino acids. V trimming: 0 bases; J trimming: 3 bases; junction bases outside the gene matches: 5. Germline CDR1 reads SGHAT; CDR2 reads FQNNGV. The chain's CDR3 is CASSLDRGLYGNTIYF. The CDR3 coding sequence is TGTGCCAGCAGCTTAGACAGGGGGTTATATGGAAACACCATATATTTT.

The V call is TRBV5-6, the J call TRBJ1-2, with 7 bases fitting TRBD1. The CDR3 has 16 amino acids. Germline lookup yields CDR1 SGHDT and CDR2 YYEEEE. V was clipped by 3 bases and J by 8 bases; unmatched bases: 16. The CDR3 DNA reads TGTGCCAGCAGCTCAATTCAGGGACAGACGACTGGGGGCTACACCTTC. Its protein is CASSSIQGQTTGGYTF.

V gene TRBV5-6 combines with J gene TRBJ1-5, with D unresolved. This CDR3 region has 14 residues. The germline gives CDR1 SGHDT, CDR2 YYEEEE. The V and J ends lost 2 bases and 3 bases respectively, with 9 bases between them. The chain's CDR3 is CASSFRGFNQPQHF. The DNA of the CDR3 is TGTGCCAGCAGCTTTAGAGGATTCAATCAGCCCCAGCATTTT.

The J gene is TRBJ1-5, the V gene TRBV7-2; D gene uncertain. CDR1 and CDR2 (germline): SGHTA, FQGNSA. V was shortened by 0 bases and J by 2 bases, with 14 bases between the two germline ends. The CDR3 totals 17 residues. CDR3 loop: CASSLAGYGAGNQPQHF. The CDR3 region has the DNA TGTGCCAGCAGCTTAGCTGGGTATGGAGCGGGCAATCAGCCCCAGCATTTT.

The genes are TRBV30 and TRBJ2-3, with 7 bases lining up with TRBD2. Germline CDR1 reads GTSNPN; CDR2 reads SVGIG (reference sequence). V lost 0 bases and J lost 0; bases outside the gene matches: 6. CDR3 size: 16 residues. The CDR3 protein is CAWSVFQAGSTDTQYF. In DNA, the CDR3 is TGTGCCTGGAGTGTATTTCAAGCGGGGAGCACAGATACGCAGTATTTT.

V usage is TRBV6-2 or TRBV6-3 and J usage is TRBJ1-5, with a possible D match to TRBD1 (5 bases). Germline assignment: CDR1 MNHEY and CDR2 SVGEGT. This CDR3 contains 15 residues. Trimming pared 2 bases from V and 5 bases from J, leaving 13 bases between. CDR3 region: CASSYVAGTDQPQHF. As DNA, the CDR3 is TGTGCCAGCAGTTACGTTGCAGGGACTGATCAGCCCCAGCATTTT.

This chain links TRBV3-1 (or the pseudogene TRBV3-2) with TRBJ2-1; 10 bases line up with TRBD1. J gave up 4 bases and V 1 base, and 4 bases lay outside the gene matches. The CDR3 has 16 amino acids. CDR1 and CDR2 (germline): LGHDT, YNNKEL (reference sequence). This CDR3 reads CASSQGGQGVYNEQFF. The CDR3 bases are TGTGCCAGCAGCCAAGGTGGACAGGGGGTTTACAATGAGCAGTTCTTC.

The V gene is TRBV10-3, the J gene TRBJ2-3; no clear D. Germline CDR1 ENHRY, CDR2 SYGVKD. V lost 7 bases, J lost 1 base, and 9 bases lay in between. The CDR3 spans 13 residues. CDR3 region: CAIKVEGTDTQYF. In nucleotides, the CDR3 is TGTGCCATCAAGGTTGAGGGCACAGATACGCAGTATTTT.

The CDR3 nucleotides read TGTGCCAGCAGTGGACAGGGGGCAGATACGCAGTATTTT. Protein product: CASSGQGADTQYF. J is TRBJ2-3 and V is TRBV12-3 or TRBV12-4, with 10 bases fitting TRBD1. This CDR3 is 13 amino acids long. V trimming: 5 bases; J trimming: 4 bases; junction bases outside the gene matches: 0.

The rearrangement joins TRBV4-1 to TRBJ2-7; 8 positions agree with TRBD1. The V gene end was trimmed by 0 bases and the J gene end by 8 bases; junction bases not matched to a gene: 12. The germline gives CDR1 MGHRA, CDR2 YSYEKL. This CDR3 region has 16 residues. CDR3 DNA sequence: TGCGCCAGCAGCCAAGAAATGACAGGGGTAGCGCACAAGCAGTACTTC. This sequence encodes CASSQEMTGVAHKQYF.

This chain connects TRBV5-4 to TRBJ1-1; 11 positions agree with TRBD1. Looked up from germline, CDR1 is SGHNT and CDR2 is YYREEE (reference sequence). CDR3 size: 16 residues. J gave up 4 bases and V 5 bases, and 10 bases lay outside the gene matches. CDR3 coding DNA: TGTGCCAGCAGTCTATCCGGGACAGGGGGACTCACTGAAGCTTTCTTT. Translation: CASSLSGTGGLTEAFF.

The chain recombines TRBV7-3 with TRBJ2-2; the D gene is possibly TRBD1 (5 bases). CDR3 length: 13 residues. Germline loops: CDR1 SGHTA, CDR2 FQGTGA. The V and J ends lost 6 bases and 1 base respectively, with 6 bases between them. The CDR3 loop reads CASRTENTGELFF. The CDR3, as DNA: TGTGCCAGCAGGACAGAGAACACCGGGGAGCTGTTTTTT.

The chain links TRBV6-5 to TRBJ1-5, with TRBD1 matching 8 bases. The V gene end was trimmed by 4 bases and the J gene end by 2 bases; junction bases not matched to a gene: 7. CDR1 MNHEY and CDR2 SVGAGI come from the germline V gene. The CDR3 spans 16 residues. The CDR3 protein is CASSFQDRVGNQPQHF. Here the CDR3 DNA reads TGTGCCAGCAGTTTCCAGGACAGGGTTGGCAATCAGCCCCAGCATTTT.